These T cell receptor beta chains were read from a single sample in a study of T cells in Graves' hyperthyroidism and ophthalmopathy. TCRdb reprocessed the multiplex PCR reads with MiXCR, giving one entry per CDR3 protein. The top ten clones hold more than 5% of a sample with approximately 600,000 distinct CDR3 sequences, approximately 15% of them seen once. The sample comprised blood. The receptors here all came from a woman between 25 and 40 years old with Graves' hyperthyroidism that later progressed to Graves' ophthalmopathy. The CDR3 runs from the conserved cysteine through the conserved F or W. The D gene is left open where the match is weak. Some rows have no size entry. The others give once, few or many, or a class for an expanded clone.

v_gene	abundance	j_gene	d_gene	CDR3aa	CDR3nt
TRBV27	.	TRBJ2-1	.	CASSQRARSSYNEQFF	TGTGCCAGCAGTCAACGAGCCAGGAGCTCCTACAATGAGCAGTTCTTC
TRBV10-3	.	TRBJ2-2	.	CAISGHTGELFF	TGTGCCATCAGTGGACATACCGGGGAGCTGTTTTTT
TRBV9	.	TRBJ2-1	TRBD2	CASSVGAGTSGRFYNEQFF	TGTGCCAGCAGCGTAGGAGCCGGGACTAGCGGGAGATTCTACAATGAGCAGTTCTTC
TRBV5-1	.	TRBJ2-7	TRBD2	CASSFVSGRDYEQYF	TGCGCCAGCAGCTTTGTAAGCGGGAGGGATTACGAGCAGTACTTC
TRBV11-2	many	TRBJ2-1	TRBD2	CASSLSLSGVSSNEQFF	TGTGCCAGCAGCTTGTCCCTTAGCGGGGTGTCCTCCAATGAGCAGTTCTTC
TRBV6-1	many	TRBJ1-2	.	CASSEYFGTNTLVDYTF	TGTGCCAGCAGTGAATATTTCGGGACAAATACCCTAGTAGACTACACCTTC
TRBV6-1	.	TRBJ1-2	.	CASTRGINYGYTF	TGTGCCAGCACCCGGGGGATTAACTATGGCTACACCTTC
TRBV12-3/TRBV12-4	few	TRBJ1-1	.	CASSSDQRAFF	TGTGCCAGCAGTTCGGACCAGCGGGCTTTCTTT
TRBV13	many	TRBJ2-3	TRBD2	CASSLGVLLAGEEVDTQYF	TGTGCCAGCAGCTTAGGCGTCCTACTAGCGGGAGAGGAGGTAGATACGCAGTATTTT
TRBV6-1	many	TRBJ1-1	.	CASSKAGGNTEAFF	TGTGCCAGCAGTAAGGCCGGGGGGAACACTGAAGCTTTCTTT
TRBV30	.	TRBJ2-1	.	CAWRRGGTFYNEQFF	TGTGCCTGGAGACGGGGTGGTACCTTCTACAATGAGCAGTTCTTC